The present T cell receptor beta chain was sequenced within a study of regulatory T cells in long-lasting Graves disease. Study outcomes and limitations: Repertoires from persistent disease leaned toward TRBV28, TRBJ1-2 and TRBJ2-5.

Many counts were recorded for this clonotype. What it recognizes is unknown. Sequencing libraries for TCR beta were prepared with iRepertoire HTBI primers and Arm-PCR of CDR3 regions. TCRdb re-analysed the multiplex PCR reads in MiXCR, keeping a single row per CDR3 protein. Of hundreds of thousands of distinct CDR3 sequences listed, approximately 16% are singletons. Sample time point: newly diagnosed GD, antithyroid drugs for less than 3 months. PBMCs were the source of the RNA used for TCR sequencing. Germline CDR1 MDHEN, CDR2 SYDVKM. Trimming took off 5 bases at V and 3 bases at J, with 20 bases between the two ends. CDR3 length: 17 amino acids. This sample was shared with a second study, whose subject was T cells in Graves' hyperthyroidism and ophthalmopathy.

This receptor was obtained from a young man with Graves disease. This rearrangement joins TRBV28 to TRBJ1-5, with D possibly TRBD1 on 6 matching bases. This specimen was peripheral blood mononuclear cells (PBMCs), taken at new diagnosis, from a patient treated with antithyroid drugs. Written as DNA, the CDR3 is TGTGCCAGCAGTATCCCTCGGGGGGGGCAGACCAATCAGCCCCAGCATTTT. As protein: CASSIPRGGQTNQPQHF.